A single sample is the source of the 6 T cell receptor beta chains below, sequenced in a study of blood T cell repertoires in COVID-19. The data were produced by immunoSEQ multiplex PCR, yet TCRdb's version contains in-frame clones alone and is incomplete. Of about 120,000 clones listed, about nine tenths are singletons. Material for sequencing was peripheral blood. These receptors all stem from a woman aged 65 to 85 with acute or convalescent COVID-19.

V is TRBV5-4 and J is TRBJ1-2, with D perhaps matching TRBD1 (5 bases). Germline CDR1 and CDR2: SGHNT and YYREEE (reference sequence). The CDR3 is 17 residues long. The V end was cut by 7 bases, the J end by 8 bases, with 30 bases between. The CDR3 reads CASGKWFQGWRSEGYTF. For the CDR3, the DNA is TGTGCCAGCGGGAAGTGGTTTCAGGGTTGGCGGTCTGAGGGCTACACCTTC.

V gene TRBV30 combines with J gene TRBJ1-4; D is possibly TRBD1 (6 bases). V gave up 0 bases and J gave up 7 bases, with 15 bases separating them. Germline CDR1 is GTSNPN and CDR2 is SVGIG (reference sequence). The CDR3 totals 15 residues. The CDR3 DNA reads TGTGCCTGGAGTGTACCACAGGGATCGGGTGAAAAACTGTTTTTT. Its translation: CAWSVPQGSGEKLFF.

The chain recombines TRBV7-2 with TRBJ2-2, with D unresolved. Trimming took 4 bases from V and 9 from J, leaving 9 bases between them. The CDR3 runs 12 residues. The germline CDR1 and CDR2 sequences are SGHTA and FQGNSA. DNA of the CDR3: TGTGCCAGCAGCTCGACAACCTGGGAGCTGTTTTTT. It encodes CASSSTTWELFF.

This rearrangement joins TRBV19 to TRBJ1-6; 8 bases align to TRBD1. Trimming cost V 6 bases and J 6 bases; bases outside gene matches: 1. The CDR3 runs 13 residues. CDR1 LNHDA and CDR2 SQIVND come from the germline V gene (reference sequence). This CDR3 is CASRDRANSPLHF. The DNA of the CDR3 is TGTGCCAGTAGGGACAGGGCTAATTCACCCCTCCACTTT.

The chain couples TRBV5-1 to TRBJ1-4; 7 bases agree with TRBD1. Germline V lookup: CDR1 SGHRS, CDR2 YFSETQ. Trimming cost V 1 base and J 2 bases; bases outside gene matches: 2. The CDR3 spans 15 residues. The CDR3 protein is CASSLRGGTNEKLFF. Written as DNA, the CDR3 is TGCGCCAGCAGCTTGCGAGGGGGCACTAATGAAAAACTGTTTTTT.

CDR3 sequence reads: CASSSSGGASYNEQFF. The CDR3 bases are TGCGCCAGCAGTTCCAGCGGGGGGGCCTCCTACAATGAGCAGTTCTTC. V gene TRBV10-1 combines with J gene TRBJ2-1, with 10 bases aligning to TRBD2. The germline CDR1 and CDR2 sequences are WNHNN and SYGVQD (reference sequence). The junction had 4 bases not matched to a gene; V was cut back by 5 bases and J by 0 bases. This CDR3 is 16 amino acids long.